These 8 T cell receptor beta chains were sequenced from one sample in a study of molecular identifiers for immune sequencing clone quantification. TCRdb re-analysed the PCR reads in MiXCR, keeping a single row per CDR3 protein. The table lists more than 300,000 distinct CDR3 sequences, about 22% of them singletons, with approximately 0.83% in the top ten. The sample consisted of naive CD8+ T cells from blood, with Jurkat cell RNA spiked in. Specified subset: FACS-sorted CD8+CD4-CCR7+CD45RA+ naive T cells. The receptor source for this set is a human donor in good health. Some libraries in this study had Jurkat cell RNA spiked in.

Of note for this clonotype: This clone may be a read error of a much larger clone one base away. V and J are TRBV7-9 and TRBJ2-3; 12 bases are shared with TRBD2. CDR3 length: 18 residues. Looked up from germline, CDR1 is SEHNR and CDR2 is FQNEAQ (reference sequence). This CDR3 reads CASSLAIRTSGTSDTLYF. The DNA of the CDR3 is TGTGCCAGCAGCTTGGCAATCAGGACTAGCGGGACATCCGATACGCTGTATTTT.

This clonotype was recorded many times. The V gene is TRBV30, the J gene TRBJ2-1; D is uncertain. V was cut by 1 base and J by 8 bases, with 12 bases left in between. Germline values: CDR1 GTSNPN, CDR2 SVGIG (reference sequence). The CDR3 covers 13 residues. In nucleotides, the CDR3 is TGTGCCTGGAGTGACTTCCTCGGCTATGAGCAGTTCTTC. It yields the protein CAWSDFLGYEQFF.

This clonotype was observed a few times. The chain uses TRBV9 and TRBJ2-3, with D possibly TRBD1 on 6 matching bases. The germline gives CDR1 SGDLS, CDR2 YYNGEE. V was cut by 0 bases and J by 2 bases, with 10 bases left in between. The CDR3 loop spans 15 amino acids. CDR3: CASSVAQGFTDTQYF. CDR3 sequence (DNA): TGTGCCAGCAGCGTAGCACAGGGATTCACAGATACGCAGTATTTT. Using reference TRBV9 and TRBJ2-3 for the parts outside the CDR3, the full variable domain is DSGVTQTPKHLITATGQRVTLRCSPRSGDLSVYWYQQSLDQGLQFLIQYYNGEERAKGNILERFSAQQFPDLHSELNLSSLELGDSALYFCASSVAQGFTDTQYFGPGTRLTVL.

The rearrangement joins TRBV6-5 to TRBJ2-3, with D unclear. Germline V gene sequence: CDR1 MNHEY, CDR2 SVGAGI. The ends were cut back, 1 base at V and 3 bases at J, with 11 bases in the middle. This CDR3 comprises 15 residues. The CDR3 DNA reads TGTGCCAGCAGTTACTTGGGTCAGCGTACAGATACGCAGTATTTT. Amino acids: CASSYLGQRTDTQYF.

V is TRBV6-2 or TRBV6-3 and J is TRBJ2-3, with 15 bases identical to TRBD2. Germline V gene data show CDR1 as MNHEY and CDR2 as SVGEGT. This CDR3 has 17 amino acids. The junction had 4 bases not matched to a gene; V was cut back by 5 bases and J by 1 base. CDR3: CASSPGLAGGRTDTQYF. The CDR3 region has the DNA TGTGCCAGCAGTCCGGGACTAGCGGGGGGCCGCACAGATACGCAGTATTTT.

About this clonotype itself: A much more abundant neighbour one base away suggests this may be a read error. This chain uses TRBV5-1 with TRBJ1-1, with a tentative D call TRBD1 (5 bases). The CDR3 sequence is 15 residues long. Germline loops: CDR1 SGHRS, CDR2 YFSETQ. Here the CDR3 DNA reads TGCGCCAGCGGCTTGGTGACAGAGATGAACACTGAAGCTTTCTTT. It is translated as CASGLVTEMNTEAFF.

Ten or more counts support this clonotype. Sequence at one end of the junction differs from germline and may be a read error. The J gene is TRBJ1-5, the V gene TRBV7-9; no reliable D call. CDR1 SEHNR and CDR2 FQNEAQ come from the germline V gene (reference sequence). This CDR3 contains 15 residues. The CDR3 spells CASSLAVGLDQPQHF. As DNA, the CDR3 is TGTGCCAGCAGCCTAGCAGTAGGGCTTGATCAGCCCCAGCATTTT.

This sequence joins TRBV27 and TRBJ2-7; perhaps TRBD1 as D (6 bases). CDR1 is MNHEY, CDR2 SMNVEV, per germline (reference sequence). The CDR3 is 15 amino acids. Trimming left V 2 bases short and J 4 bases short, with 15 bases between. CDR3 nucleotides: TGTGCCAGCAGTTTAATTGGGGGACAAAGATACGAGCAGTACTTC. Its translation is CASSLIGGQRYEQYF.